Here is one T cell receptor (beta chain) with its context. These data belong to a study of blood T cell repertoires in COVID-19. Study at large: Acute-phase and convalescent COVID-19 samples originated in the United States, Italy and Spain. In each case, the material was cDNA or gDNA derived from T cells, B-cell-depleted T cells, or PBMCs.

Methods used by the authors: It was from reference gene primer amplification that nucleated cell counts were estimated. Clones were sequenced by immunoSEQ multiplex PCR, and TCRdb holds only the in-frame ones, with some missing. The DNA was the basis for D and trimming; V, J and clone size are from that table. This repertoire shows 200,000 to 250,000 clones, around 80% found once; its top ten account for more than 9%. Trimming took 3 bases from V and 8 from J, leaving 8 bases between them. The germline V gene encodes CDR1 SGHAT and CDR2 FQNNGV. The CDR3 is 12 residues long. The sample taken for sequencing was peripheral blood. The sequence derives from a man in his fifties or sixties with active or convalescent COVID-19. The J gene is TRBJ2-1, the V gene TRBV11-2; no clear D gene. CDR3 nucleotides: TGTGCCAGCAGCTTGATGGAGCATGAGCAGTTCTTC. Protein product: CASSLMEHEQFF.